The rows below give T cell receptor beta chains drawn from one sample of a study of lymphopenia after photon versus proton radiotherapy. Sequencing used immunoSEQ multiplex PCR; TCRdb keeps in-frame clones, though not all of them. The table includes about 70,000 clones, about nine tenths detected once. The material was peripheral blood, obtained from a patient treated with photon-based radiotherapy. The receptors originated from a woman aged 40-49 years with cholangiocarcinoma. The CDR3 runs from the conserved cysteine through the conserved F or W. D genes are given only for firm matches. Clone size, where shown, is once, few, many, or a class for clones that have expanded.

abundance	d_gene	v_gene	j_gene	CDR3nt	CDR3aa
.	.	TRBV7-6	TRBJ1-3	TGTGCCAGCAGCTTAGGGGCCAGCGGTCGTGAAAACACCATATATTTT	CASSLGASGRENTIYF
.	.	TRBV9	TRBJ1-1	TGTGCCAGCAGCGTACGGGGGAACACTGAAGCTTTCTTT	CASSVRGNTEAFF
.	TRBD1	TRBV5-1	TRBJ2-3	TGCGCCAGCAGCCGACAGGGGGCCCCAGATACGCAGTATTTT	CASSRQGAPDTQYF
.	TRBD2	TRBV19	TRBJ2-4	TGTGCCAGTAGTATGGCAGGGACTAGCAGTAGAAACATTCAGTACTTC	CASSMAGTSSRNIQYF
medium-sized	TRBD1	TRBV6-4	TRBJ1-2	TGTGCCAGCAGTGACCTACAGGGGGCTGGTGGCTACACCTTC	CASSDLQGAGGYTF
.	.	TRBV6-6	TRBJ1-3	TGTGCCAGCAGTGGCCCCCAGGGTTCCTCTGGAAACACCATATATTTT	CASSGPQGSSGNTIYF
.	.	TRBV10-1	TRBJ2-2	TGCGCCAGCAACCGGGGCACCGGGGAGCTGTTTTTT	CASNRGTGELFF
.	.	TRBV5-1	TRBJ2-5	TGCGCCAGCAAAGTGAGGTCAGCTCAAGAGACCCAGTACTTC	CASKVRSAQETQYF
.	.	TRBV27	TRBJ1-6	TGTGCCAGCAGTTTAGGGCAGGTTAATTCACCCCTCCACTTT	CASSLGQVNSPLHF
once	.	TRBV6-1	TRBJ2-7	TGTGCCAGCAGTAATTACGAGCAGTACTTC	CASSNYEQYF
.	.	TRBV5-6	TRBJ1-1	TGTGCCAGCAGCCTTGCCAAGTACACTGAAGCTTTCTTT	CASSLAKYTEAFF
.	.	TRBV19	TRBJ2-3	TGTGCCAGTAGTATTGGTCCCCGATTAAAACGGGATACGCAGTATTTT	CASSIGPRLKRDTQYF
once	.	TRBV10-1	TRBJ1-1	TGCGCCAGCAGATCGACACCGAACACTGAAGCTTTCTTT	CASRSTPNTEAFF
.	.	TRBV28	TRBJ2-3	TGTGCCAGCAGTTTTAGGATCAGGCAATTCTGGTCAGATACGCAGTATTTT	CASSFRIRQFWSDTQYF
.	.	TRBV25-1	TRBJ2-7	TGTGCCAGCAGTTTGGATTTTTACGAGCAGTACTTC	CASSLDFYEQYF
once	.	TRBV19	TRBJ2-3	TGTGCCAGTAGTGCCCAGGAGGCCCTCCGGGGGACAGATACGCAGTATTTT	CASSAQEALRGTDTQYF
.	.	TRBV9	TRBJ1-4	TGTGCCAGCACCCAATCGTCGGGGGTGGGTGAAAAACTGTTTTTT	CASTQSSGVGEKLFF
.	.	TRBV28	TRBJ2-5	TGTGCCAGCAGCACCCTGGGATGGGGAGGAGAGACCCAGTACTTC	CASSTLGWGGETQYF
once	.	TRBV30	TRBJ1-6	TGTGCCTATTCCGGGACCGCAACCAATTCACCCCTCCACTTT	CAYSGTATNSPLHF